The 8 T cell receptor beta chains presented below share a single source sample, sequenced in a study of CD8 T cells in ankylosing spondylitis. These receptors' targets are unknown. TCRdb analysed the 5' RACE reads with MiXCR anew, one entry per CDR3 protein. This sample carries around 770,000 distinct CDR3 sequences, over 15% of them seen once, and the ten largest clones take 19%. Study findings and constraints: Within ankylosing spondylitis blood, a TCR beta motif made up of fewer than ten highly homologous variants appeared to be characteristic.

The sample comprised blood, either unsorted or a sorted T cell fraction (not recorded which). The origin of the receptors is a male donor with ankylosing spondylitis.

The V gene is TRBV12-3 or TRBV12-4, the J gene TRBJ2-7; weak D call: TRBD1 (6 bases). The CDR3 is made up of 15 amino acids. V was cut by 6 bases and J by 7 bases, with 22 bases left in between. The CDR3: CASRAHRENLGEQYF. The CDR3 DNA reads as TGTGCCAGCAGGGCTCACAGGGAGAACCTGGGGGAGCAGTACTTC.

This clonotype was observed a few times. The rearrangement uses TRBV7-9 and TRBJ2-3; D tentatively reads TRBD1 or TRBD2 (6 bases each). CDR3 length: 13 residues. Germline values: CDR1 SEHNR, CDR2 FQNEAQ (reference sequence). Trimming took 7 bases from V and 4 from J, leaving 12 bases between them. The CDR3 loop reads CASNGGGPDTQYF. The CDR3 region has the DNA TGTGCCAGCAACGGAGGGGGGCCAGATACGCAGTATTTT.

V and J are TRBV30 and TRBJ1-1, with D maybe TRBD1 (5 bases). Looked up from germline, CDR1 is GTSNPN and CDR2 is SVGIG (reference sequence). This CDR3 has 13 residues. Trimming shortened V by 2 bases and J by 9 bases, and 16 bases separated the two germline ends. The CDR3 here is CAWSRWGEVKAFF. CDR3 DNA sequence: TGTGCCTGGAGTAGGTGGGGGGAGGTGAAAGCTTTCTTT. Based on the CDR3 plus reference TRBV30 and TRBJ1-1, the full variable domain is SQTIHQWPATLVQPVGSPLSLECTVEGTSNPNLYWYRQAAGRGLQLLFYSVGIGQISSEVPQNLSASRPQDRQFILSSKKLLLSDSGFYLCAWSRWGEVKAFFGQGTRLTVV.

CDR3 DNA: TGTGCCAGCAGCTCCGACCCCTTAAACACTGAAGCTTTCTTT. The encoded protein is CASSSDPLNTEAFF. This chain uses TRBV7-9 with TRBJ1-1; unclear D gene. The CDR3 spans 14 residues. Per the germline V gene, CDR1 is SEHNR and CDR2 is FQNEAQ (reference sequence). The V and J ends lost 4 bases and 2 bases respectively, with 11 bases between them. The whole variable domain, remainder taken from reference TRBV7-9 and TRBJ1-1, is DTGVSQNPRHKITKRGQNVTFRCDPISEHNRLYWYRQTLGQGPEFLTYFQNEAQLEKSRLLSDRFSAERPKGSFSTLEIQRTEQGDSAMYLCASSSDPLNTEAFFGQGTRLTVV.

This clonotype was observed a handful of times. The chain employs TRBV7-6 and TRBJ2-5; D may be TRBD1 (5 bases). V gave up 4 bases and J gave up 4 bases, with 10 bases separating them. Germline V gene data show CDR1 as SGHVS and CDR2 as FNYEAQ. This CDR3 has 13 residues. CDR3 DNA sequence: TGTGCCAGCAGCTATACAGGACCAGAGACCCAGTACTTC. This translates into CASSYTGPETQYF.

This clonotype was seen a handful of times. The genes are TRBV3-1 and TRBJ2-3; 8 nucleotides match TRBD2. The CDR3 sequence is 19 residues long. V was pared by 5 bases and J by 6 bases, with 22 bases of the junction left unmatched. Germline V CDR1 and CDR2: LGHDT, YNNKEL (reference sequence). The CDR3 here is CASSTNPWRLASKGDTQYF. The CDR3, as DNA: TGTGCCAGCAGCACCAACCCCTGGAGACTAGCGAGCAAAGGGGATACGCAGTATTTT.

This clonotype appeared a few times. The gene calls are TRBV7-9 and TRBJ2-5; 10 bases match TRBD2. Germline CDR1 and CDR2: SEHNR and FQNEAQ (reference sequence). The J segment lost 5 bases and the V segment lost 3 bases, leaving 3 bases of the junction unmatched. This CDR3 has 14 residues. The CDR3 region is CASSFSSGSETQYF. CDR3 in DNA: TGTGCCAGCAGCTTTTCTAGCGGGAGTGAGACCCAGTACTTC.

This clonotype has more than one count but fewer than ten. This chain joins TRBV20-1 and TRBJ2-5; 10 bases are a match to TRBD1. With 3 bases clipped from V and 3 bases from J, the junction kept 7 bases outside the gene matches. The CDR3 runs to 15 residues. Per germline, CDR1 DFQATT and CDR2 SNEGSKA (reference sequence). The DNA of the CDR3 is TGCAGTGCTAGCAGGACAGGGGGAGGGAAAGAGACCCAGTACTTC. Encoded protein: CSASRTGGGKETQYF.